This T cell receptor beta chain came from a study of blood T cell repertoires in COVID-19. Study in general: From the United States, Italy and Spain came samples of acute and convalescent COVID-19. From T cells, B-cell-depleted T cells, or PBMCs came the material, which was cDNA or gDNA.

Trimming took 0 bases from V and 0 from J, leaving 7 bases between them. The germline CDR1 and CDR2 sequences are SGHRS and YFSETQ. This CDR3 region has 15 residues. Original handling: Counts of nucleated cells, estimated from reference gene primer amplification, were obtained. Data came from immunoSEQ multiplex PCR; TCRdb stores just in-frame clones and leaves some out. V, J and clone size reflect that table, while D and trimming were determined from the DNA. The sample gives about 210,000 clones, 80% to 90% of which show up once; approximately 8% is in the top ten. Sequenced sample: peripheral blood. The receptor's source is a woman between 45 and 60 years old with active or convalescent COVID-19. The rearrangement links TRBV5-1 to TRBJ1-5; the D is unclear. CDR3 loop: CASSLGQHSNQPQHF. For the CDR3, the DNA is TGCGCCAGCAGCTTGGGACAACATAGCAATCAGCCCCAGCATTTT.